A selection of T cell receptor beta chains follows, all from one sample in a study of cytomegalovirus exposure and HLA in healthy donors. Repertoires were generated with immunoSEQ multiplex PCR, while TCRdb's copy carries only in-frame clones and drops some. This sample carries 150,000 to 200,000 clones, more than 65% of them seen once, and the ten largest clones take around 3%. Sequencing input: PBMCs. All receptors derive from a woman aged 40 to 55 in good health and CMV-seropositive. The conserved cysteine and the conserved F or W are not part of the CDR3 here. The D gene is left open where the match is weak.

TRBV6-1	TRBD1	TRBJ1-5	ASSDAPQTGKNLYQPQH
TRBV4-1	.	TRBJ2-4	ASSPDYQLPSAKNIQY
TRBV7-2	.	TRBJ2-3	ASSLGVGPTDTQY
TRBV29-1	TRBD1	TRBJ2-3	SAGTGGQY
TRBV4-3	.	.	ASSQDRTNYEQY
TRBV28	TRBD1	TRBJ1-1	ASDRGPSTEAF
TRBV7-9	TRBD1	TRBJ1-2	SSSLGASGTGVYGYT
TRBV19	TRBD1	TRBJ1-5	ASVGQKLNQPQH
TRBV29-1	.	TRBJ2-5	SVGVNSGQETQY
TRBV7-3	.	TRBJ2-5	ASSLTGSQETQY
TRBV25-1	.	TRBJ2-1	ASSAYNEQF
TRBV7-2	TRBD2	TRBJ2-1	ASSLAQGTSGGRGNEQF
TRBV27	.	TRBJ2-7	ASSLKERGEQY
TRBV7-9	TRBD1	TRBJ2-7	ASSSGTGGYEQY
TRBV4-2	TRBD2	TRBJ2-7	ASSQVGGGGSYEQY
TRBV18	TRBD1	TRBJ1-5	ASSGGQNNQPQH
TRBV6-5	.	TRBJ2-3	ASLTGDTQY
TRBV7-2	TRBD1	TRBJ1-2	ASSPEAGGSYGYT
TRBV7-9	.	TRBJ2-3	SSSFDRSTDTQY
TRBV6-5	TRBD1	TRBJ1-6	ASGDRFYNSPLH
TRBV6-5	.	TRBJ1-2	ASSPGIEMGYT
TRBV21-1	.	TRBJ1-5	ASGKQGASNQPQN
TRBV15	TRBD1	TRBJ2-5	ATSRRLGQGKGETQY
TRBV5-1	TRBD1	TRBJ1-2	ASSLVSGQGMINYGYT
TRBV6-1	TRBD2	TRBJ2-7	ASSGGLAAFYEQY